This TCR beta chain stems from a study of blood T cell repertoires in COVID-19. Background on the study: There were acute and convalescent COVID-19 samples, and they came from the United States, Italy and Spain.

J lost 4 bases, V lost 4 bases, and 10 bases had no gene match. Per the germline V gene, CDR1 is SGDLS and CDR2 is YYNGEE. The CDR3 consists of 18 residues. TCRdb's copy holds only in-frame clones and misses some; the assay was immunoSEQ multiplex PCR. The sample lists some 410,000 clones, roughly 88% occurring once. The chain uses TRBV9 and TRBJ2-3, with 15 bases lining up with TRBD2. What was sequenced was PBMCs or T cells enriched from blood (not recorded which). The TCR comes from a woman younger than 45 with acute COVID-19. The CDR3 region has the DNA TGTGCCAGCAGCCCGCGGACTAGCGGGGGGGCCCGAGCAGATACGCAGTATTTT. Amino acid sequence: CASSPRTSGGARADTQYF.